This is a list of T cell receptor beta chains from one sample in a study of cytomegalovirus exposure and HLA in healthy donors. The table came from immunoSEQ multiplex PCR; TCRdb's copy has only in-frame clones and leaves some out. The sample consists of under 200,000 clones, roughly 80% of them appearing once. Sequences were obtained from PBMCs. The receptors stem from a man aged 35-49 years in good health and CMV-seropositive. The CDR3 runs from the conserved cysteine through the conserved F or W. A D gene is named only where the DNA matches it firmly. Size is omitted from some rows. Given values are once, few, many or a class for expanded clones.

TRBV30	-	-	TRBJ2-1	TGTGCCTGGAGTGGTAGTCCCAATGAGCAGTTCTTC	CAWSGSPNEQFF
TRBV28	few	TRBD1	TRBJ2-7	TGTGCCAGCAGTCGGACAGGGTACGAGCAGTACTTC	CASSRTGYEQYF
TRBV6-1	-	-	TRBJ1-5	TGTGCCGGTCGCTTGGGCGATCAGCCCCAGCATTTT	CAGRLGDQPQHF
TRBV5-1	-	TRBD1	TRBJ1-4	TGCGCCAGCAGCTTGGACAGGGGTAATGAAAAACTGTTTTTT	CASSLDRGNEKLFF
TRBV4-1	-	TRBD2	TRBJ2-2	TGCGCCAGCAGCCCATTCGGACTAGCGGAGATCACCGGGGAGCTGTTTTTT	CASSPFGLAEITGELFF
TRBV6-6	-	-	TRBJ2-1	TGTGCCAGCAGTCGCCGGGATGAGCAGTTCTTC	CASSRRDEQFF
TRBV18	-	-	TRBJ1-2	TGTGCCAGCTCACCTGGGGGGAACTATGGCTACACCTTC	CASSPGGNYGYTF
TRBV7-6	-	-	TRBJ2-7	TGTGCCAGCAGCTTAGCCGGGGCAGGGGCCACAGTCGGGTTCTCCTACGAGCAGTACTTC	CASSLAGAGATVGFSYEQYF
TRBV6-1	-	-	TRBJ2-7	TGTGCCAGCAGTGAGGACAGATTACTACGAGTGCAGTACTTC	CASSEDRLLRVQYF
TRBV12-1	-	-	TRBJ2-7	TGTGCCAGCAGCCCCCCGCCGGGACTAGCGGGGACTCGAGCCTACGAGCAGTACTTC	CASSPPPGLAGTRAYEQYF
TRBV6-5	-	TRBD1	TRBJ1-5	TGTGCCAGCGGACAGGGGGGGGGCAATCAGCCCCAGCATTTT	CASGQGGGNQPQHF
TRBV10-3	-	-	TRBJ1-5	TGTGCCATCAGTGAGGCGGATCAGCCCCAGCATTTT	CAISEADQPQHF
TRBV7-7	-	TRBD1	TRBJ2-5	TGTGCCAGCAGCCCGGGACAGCTCCAAGAGACCCAGTACTTC	CASSPGQLQETQYF
TRBV28	once	-	TRBJ2-5	TGTGCCAGCAGTACGACTAGTGGGGAGACCCAGTACTTC	CASSTTSGETQYF
TRBV7-2	-	-	TRBJ2-1	TGTGCCAGCAGTCTAGTCCCGTTAGGCTCCTACAATGAGCAGTTCTTC	CASSLVPLGSYNEQFF
TRBV5-1	-	TRBD1	TRBJ2-7	TGCGCCAGCAGCGACGGGACAGGGTTGTGCGAGCAGTACTTC	CASSDGTGLCEQYF
TRBV4-3	few	-	TRBJ1-4	TGCGCCAGCAGCCAAGAGAAGGGGTTAGCAACTAATGAAAAACTGTTTTTT	CASSQEKGLATNEKLFF
TRBV19	-	TRBD1	TRBJ1-2	TGTGCCAGTAGTTGGGGACAGGGTACTTATGGCTACACCTTC	CASSWGQGTYGYTF
TRBV18	-	TRBD2	TRBJ2-7	TGTGCCAGCTCAATACGGGAGGCCAACGAGCAGTACTTC	CASSIREANEQYF
TRBV18	once	TRBD2	TRBJ2-7	TGTGCCAGCTCACCACTGCGGCTAGCGGGGCCCCACGAGCAGTACTTC	CASSPLRLAGPHEQYF
TRBV5-1	-	-	TRBJ2-1	TGCGCCAGCAGCCTACAGGATCCATACAATGAGCAGTTCTTC	CASSLQDPYNEQFF
TRBV18	-	-	TRBJ2-1	TGTGCCAGCTCACTAACGGAGACCCACAATGAGCAGTTCTTC	CASSLTETHNEQFF